One T cell receptor beta chain is described in this entry. Its antigen is still unknown. Study-wide results and caveats: The larger-cohort validation was restricted to a single TCR beta V-J rearrangement rather than whole repertoires. In terms of TCR gene usage, tumor memory CD4+ T cells clustered together with blood and lymph node memory CD4+ cells, as well as with lymph node naive CD4+ cells. Tumor Tregs overlapped most with tumor, then blood, naive CD4+ cells.

After constant-region reverse-primer amplification, full-length variable regions underwent semi-nested PCR with Nested Universal Primer A. MiXCR was run by TCRdb on the 5' RACE reads, yielding one entry per CDR3 protein. Of fewer than 75,000 distinct CDR3 sequences in the sample, approximately 26% were seen once. Tregs were sorted as CD4+CD25+CD127-/low cells. The V and J ends lost 0 bases and 13 bases respectively, with 12 bases between them. The CDR3 extends over 13 amino acids. Germline CDR1 MNHNS, CDR2 SASEGT. This chain links TRBV6-1 with TRBJ2-2, with D maybe TRBD2 (5 bases). The source is a female donor with breast cancer. Sequencing was done on a sample of tumor-infiltrating Tregs sorted from the breast tumor. The CDR3 nucleotides are TGTGCCAGCAGTGAAGCCCGGGGTAGTGGGCTGTTTTTT. This gives the protein CASSEARGSGLFF.